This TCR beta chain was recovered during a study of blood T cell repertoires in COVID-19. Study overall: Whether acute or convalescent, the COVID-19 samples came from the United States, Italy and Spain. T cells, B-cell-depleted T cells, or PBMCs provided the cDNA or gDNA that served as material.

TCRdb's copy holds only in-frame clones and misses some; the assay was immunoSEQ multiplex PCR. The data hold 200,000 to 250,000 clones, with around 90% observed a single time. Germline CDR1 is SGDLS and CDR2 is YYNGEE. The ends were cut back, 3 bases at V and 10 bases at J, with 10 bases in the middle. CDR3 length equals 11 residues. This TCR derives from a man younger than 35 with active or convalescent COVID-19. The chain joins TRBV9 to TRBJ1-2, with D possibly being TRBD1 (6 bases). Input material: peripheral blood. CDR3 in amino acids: CASSDTGIYTF. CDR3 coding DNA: TGTGCCAGCAGCGACACAGGGATCTACACCTTC. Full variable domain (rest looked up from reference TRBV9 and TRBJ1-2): DSGVTQTPKHLITATGQRVTLRCSPRSGDLSVYWYQQSLDQGLQFLIQYYNGEERAKGNILERFSAQQFPDLHSELNLSSLELGDSALYFCASSDTGIYTFGSGTRLTVV.